The clone carrying this T cell receptor (beta chain) was seen once. In germline, CDR1 is MRHNA, CDR2 SNTAGT. The CDR3 contains 15 residues. Trimming took off 5 bases at V and 2 bases at J, with 14 bases between the two ends. The sample originates from a study of blood T cell repertoires in COVID-19. About the research overall: The United States, Italy and Spain provided the acute and convalescent COVID-19 samples.

Per the original data handling: Reference gene primers were amplified, and this amplification served to estimate nucleated cell counts. Some clones are missing from TCRdb's copy, which holds only in-frame ones; the method was immunoSEQ multiplex PCR. The V and J calls and clone size were taken over from that table, and D and trimming were inferred from the DNA. The table lists about 47,000 clones, roughly four fifths of them singletons. The source is a woman aged 60-75 years with acute or convalescent COVID-19. Sequencing was performed on peripheral blood. The rearrangement joins TRBV6-4 to TRBJ2-3, with a possible D match to TRBD2 (6 bases). The CDR3 protein is CASSIEAGSTDTQYF. For the CDR3, the DNA is TGTGCCAGCAGTATAGAAGCGGGCTCCACAGATACGCAGTATTTT.